These T cell receptor beta chains were read from a single sample in a study of shared clonotypes between healthy human individuals. Sequencing used immunoSEQ multiplex PCR; TCRdb keeps in-frame clones, though not all of them. The sample contains about 2 million clones, about 95% of which appear only once. The sequenced material came from naive CD4+ T cells sorted from blood. All receptors derive from a man younger than 30 in good health. Both conserved end residues are part of each CDR3. The D gene is left open where the match is weak. Clone size appears in some rows only: once, few, many, or a class for an expanded clone.

V gene	clone size	CDR3 length	D gene	J gene	CDR3 protein	CDR3 DNA
TRBV4-3	NA	15	TRBD2	TRBJ2-7	CASSQGLADSYEQYF	TGCGCCAGCAGCCAAGGACTAGCGGACTCCTACGAGCAGTACTTC
TRBV28	NA	15	NA	TRBJ2-7	CASSLGTPRGYEQYF	TGTGCCAGCAGCCTTGGGACCCCTCGGGGCTACGAGCAGTACTTC
TRBV29-1	many	15	TRBD1	TRBJ1-1	CSVPGTGGFYTEAFF	TGCAGCGTCCCCGGGACAGGGGGCTTTTACACTGAAGCTTTCTTT
TRBV10-3	NA	11	NA	TRBJ1-1	CAISATAGAFF	TGTGCCATCAGTGCTACTGCGGGGGCTTTCTTT
TRBV18	NA	17	TRBD1	TRBJ1-1	CASSPRQGANFNTEAFF	TGTGCCAGCTCACCTAGACAGGGGGCTAACTTTAACACTGAAGCTTTCTTT
TRBV7-9	NA	15	NA	TRBJ1-3	CASSPARDGGNTIYF	TGTGCCAGCAGCCCCGCCCGGGACGGGGGAAACACCATATATTTT
TRBV19	NA	15	NA	TRBJ2-1	CASTDDRSSYNEQFF	TGTGCCAGTACCGACGACAGGAGCTCCTACAATGAGCAGTTCTTC
TRBV18	NA	17	NA	TRBJ1-1	CASSPSLQGPGNTEAFF	TGTGCCAGCTCACCGTCACTTCAAGGACCTGGGAACACTGAAGCTTTCTTT
TRBV4-1	NA	13	TRBD1	TRBJ1-1	CASSLDRGSVAFF	TGCGCCAGCAGCCTAGACAGGGGGAGCGTAGCTTTCTTT
TRBV10-2	NA	14	NA	TRBJ2-7	CASKPLGSSYEQYF	TGCGCCAGCAAACCCCTAGGGTCCAGCTACGAGCAGTACTTC
TRBV29-1	once	13	TRBD1	TRBJ1-5	CSVGQGRNQPQHF	TGCAGCGTTGGACAGGGAAGAAATCAGCCCCAGCATTTT
TRBV9	few	13	NA	TRBJ1-2	CASSVGDLGGYTF	TGTGCCAGCAGCGTTGGAGACCTGGGGGGCTACACCTTC
TRBV6-6	NA	14	NA	TRBJ2-5	CASSYFAGQETQYF	TGTGCCAGCAGTTACTTCGCCGGCCAAGAGACCCAGTACTTC
TRBV10-3	NA	15	TRBD2	TRBJ2-1	CAISGIAGSYNEQFF	TGTGCCATCAGTGGAATAGCGGGCTCCTACAATGAGCAGTTCTTC
TRBV11-2	NA	13	TRBD1	TRBJ2-7	CASRWDSYYEQYF	TGTGCCAGCAGGTGGGACAGTTACTACGAGCAGTACTTC
TRBV27	once	19	TRBD1	TRBJ2-2	CASTWIWENRGPYTGELFF	TGTGCCAGCACCTGGATATGGGAGAACAGGGGGCCCTACACCGGGGAGCTGTTTTTT
TRBV5-4	NA	14	TRBD1	TRBJ1-1	CASSSNRGDTEAFF	TGTGCCAGCAGCTCGAACAGGGGGGACACTGAAGCTTTCTTT
TRBV7-2	NA	19	TRBD2	TRBJ2-1	CASSRAGGRPTSSYNEQFF	TGTGCCAGCAGTCGTGCGGGCGGGAGGCCCACTAGCTCCTACAATGAGCAGTTCTTC
TRBV2	NA	13	NA	TRBJ1-2	CASSEDRFYGYTF	TGTGCCAGCAGTGAAGACAGGTTCTATGGCTACACCTTC
TRBV18	NA	14	NA	TRBJ1-6	CASSPGPYNSPLHF	TGTGCCAGCTCACCGGGACCCTATAATTCACCCCTCCACTTT
TRBV19	NA	19	NA	TRBJ2-7	CASSPKSAIGTQLSYEQYF	TGTGCCAGTAGTCCTAAATCCGCTATCGGGACACAACTCTCCTACGAGCAGTACTTC
TRBV5-1	NA	14	TRBD2	TRBJ2-2	CASSFTSDPGELFF	TGCGCCAGCAGCTTTACTAGCGACCCCGGGGAGCTGTTTTTT
TRBV10-1	NA	12	NA	TRBJ2-2	CASSQNTGELFF	TGCGCCAGCAGTCAAAACACCGGGGAGCTGTTTTTT
TRBV6-1	NA	15	NA	TRBJ1-1	CASSDIGTVNTEAFF	TGTGCCAGCAGTGATATCGGGACGGTTAACACTGAAGCTTTCTTT
TRBV28	NA	13	NA	TRBJ1-5	CASRGQVNQPQHF	TGTGCCAGCAGGGGGCAGGTCAATCAGCCCCAGCATTTT
TRBV12-5	NA	15	NA	TRBJ2-2	CASGLVHSVTGELFF	TGTGCTAGTGGTTTGGTACACAGTGTTACCGGGGAGCTGTTTTTT
TRBV18	NA	15	NA	TRBJ2-3	CASSPLATEGNTQYF	TGTGCCAGCTCACCACTAGCGACAGAAGGCAATACGCAGTATTTT
TRBV10-3	NA	14	NA	TRBJ1-3	CAISEGGGGNTIYF	TGTGCCATCAGTGAGGGGGGCGGTGGAAACACCATATATTTT
TRBV5-1	NA	14	TRBD2	TRBJ2-7	CASSASSGKYEQYF	TGCGCCAGCAGCGCTTCTAGCGGGAAGTACGAGCAGTACTTC
TRBV6-6	NA	14	NA	TRBJ1-2	CASSYPLGVYGYTF	TGTGCCAGCAGTTACCCCCTAGGGGTGTATGGCTACACCTTC
TRBV7-9	NA	15	NA	TRBJ2-1	CASSLQGTIDNEQFF	TGTGCCAGCAGCTTACAGGGGACGATAGACAATGAGCAGTTCTTC
TRBV9	NA	13	NA	TRBJ2-2	CASSSHPTGELFF	TGTGCCAGCAGCTCACACCCTACCGGGGAGCTGTTTTTT
TRBV19	NA	15	NA	TRBJ2-1	CASSMARGAYNEQFF	TGTGCCAGTAGTATGGCGAGAGGTGCATACAATGAGCAGTTCTTC
TRBV21-1	NA	16	NA	TRBJ2-2	CASSKSTDSNTGELFF	TGTGCCAGCAGCAAATCGACGGACTCGAACACCGGGGAGCTGTTTTTT
TRBV18	NA	20	TRBD2	TRBJ2-7	CASSPWPRPGLAGKRYEQYF	TGTGCCAGCTCACCCTGGCCCCGACCGGGGCTAGCGGGAAAGCGGTACGAGCAGTACTTC
TRBV5-1	NA	15	NA	TRBJ2-3	CASSLEAFGTDTQYF	TGCGCCAGCAGCTTGGAAGCGTTTGGCACAGATACGCAGTATTTT
TRBV28	NA	13	NA	TRBJ2-7	CASSLSVPYEQYF	TGTGCCAGCAGTTTATCGGTTCCCTACGAGCAGTACTTC
TRBV7-2	NA	14	NA	TRBJ2-7	CASSPWDTSYEQYF	TGTGCCAGCAGCCCTTGGGACACCTCCTACGAGCAGTACTTC
TRBV4-1	NA	15	TRBD1	TRBJ2-7	CASSQGGQGSYEQYF	TGCGCCAGCAGCCAAGGCGGACAGGGTTCCTACGAGCAGTACTTC
TRBV5-1	NA	18	TRBD2	TRBJ2-5	CASSLRSGGPRVAETQYF	TGCGCCAGCAGCTTAAGGAGCGGGGGGCCCCGAGTAGCCGAGACCCAGTACTTC
TRBV18	NA	12	TRBD1	TRBJ2-7	CASSQGQGEQYF	TGTGCCAGCTCACAGGGACAGGGCGAGCAGTACTTC
TRBV10-3	NA	15	TRBD1	TRBJ1-2	CAISESTGAVYGYTF	TGTGCCATCAGTGAGTCTACAGGGGCGGTCTATGGCTACACCTTC
TRBV7-9	NA	13	NA	TRBJ2-3	CASSLEGADTQYF	TGTGCCAGCAGCTTAGAGGGTGCAGATACGCAGTATTTT
TRBV18	NA	14	TRBD1	TRBJ1-2	CASSPPRQGDGYTF	TGTGCCAGCTCACCCCCAAGACAGGGCGATGGCTACACCTTC
TRBV6-1	NA	11	NA	TRBJ1-2	CAISEGNGYTF	TGTGCCATCAGTGAGGGGAATGGCTACACCTTC
TRBV6-5	NA	14	NA	TRBJ1-5	CASSYSDSYQPQHF	TGTGCCAGCAGTTACTCGGACAGTTATCAGCCCCAGCATTTT
TRBV2	NA	17	NA	TRBJ1-2	CASSGISGRPNVYGYTF	TGTGCCAGCAGCGGTATTTCCGGAAGACCGAATGTCTATGGCTACACCTTC
TRBV2	NA	16	TRBD2	TRBJ2-5	CASSEGGRGVMETQYF	TGTGCCAGCAGTGAAGGAGGGCGGGGGGTCATGGAGACCCAGTACTTC
TRBV7-9	NA	15	NA	TRBJ2-2	CASSSVAGRNGELFF	TGTGCCAGCAGCTCCGTTGCAGGTAGAAACGGGGAGCTGTTTTTT
TRBV7-2	NA	14	NA	TRBJ2-1	CASSPPGLFNEQFF	TGTGCCAGCAGCCCGCCGGGGCTGTTCAATGAGCAGTTCTTC
TRBV5-4	NA	13	NA	TRBJ1-1	CASSLDHNTEAFF	TGTGCCAGCAGCTTGGATCACAACACTGAAGCTTTCTTT
TRBV5-4	NA	13	NA	TRBJ2-5	CASSLSGKETQYF	TGTGCCAGCAGCTTGTCAGGGAAAGAGACCCAGTACTTC
TRBV6-1	NA	14	NA	TRBJ2-2	CASPTQVGTGELFF	TGTGCCAGCCCGACCCAAGTGGGCACCGGGGAGCTGTTTTTT
TRBV28	NA	15	TRBD1	TRBJ2-5	CASRPGTGGQETQYF	TGTGCCAGCAGACCCGGGACAGGGGGGCAAGAGACCCAGTACTTC